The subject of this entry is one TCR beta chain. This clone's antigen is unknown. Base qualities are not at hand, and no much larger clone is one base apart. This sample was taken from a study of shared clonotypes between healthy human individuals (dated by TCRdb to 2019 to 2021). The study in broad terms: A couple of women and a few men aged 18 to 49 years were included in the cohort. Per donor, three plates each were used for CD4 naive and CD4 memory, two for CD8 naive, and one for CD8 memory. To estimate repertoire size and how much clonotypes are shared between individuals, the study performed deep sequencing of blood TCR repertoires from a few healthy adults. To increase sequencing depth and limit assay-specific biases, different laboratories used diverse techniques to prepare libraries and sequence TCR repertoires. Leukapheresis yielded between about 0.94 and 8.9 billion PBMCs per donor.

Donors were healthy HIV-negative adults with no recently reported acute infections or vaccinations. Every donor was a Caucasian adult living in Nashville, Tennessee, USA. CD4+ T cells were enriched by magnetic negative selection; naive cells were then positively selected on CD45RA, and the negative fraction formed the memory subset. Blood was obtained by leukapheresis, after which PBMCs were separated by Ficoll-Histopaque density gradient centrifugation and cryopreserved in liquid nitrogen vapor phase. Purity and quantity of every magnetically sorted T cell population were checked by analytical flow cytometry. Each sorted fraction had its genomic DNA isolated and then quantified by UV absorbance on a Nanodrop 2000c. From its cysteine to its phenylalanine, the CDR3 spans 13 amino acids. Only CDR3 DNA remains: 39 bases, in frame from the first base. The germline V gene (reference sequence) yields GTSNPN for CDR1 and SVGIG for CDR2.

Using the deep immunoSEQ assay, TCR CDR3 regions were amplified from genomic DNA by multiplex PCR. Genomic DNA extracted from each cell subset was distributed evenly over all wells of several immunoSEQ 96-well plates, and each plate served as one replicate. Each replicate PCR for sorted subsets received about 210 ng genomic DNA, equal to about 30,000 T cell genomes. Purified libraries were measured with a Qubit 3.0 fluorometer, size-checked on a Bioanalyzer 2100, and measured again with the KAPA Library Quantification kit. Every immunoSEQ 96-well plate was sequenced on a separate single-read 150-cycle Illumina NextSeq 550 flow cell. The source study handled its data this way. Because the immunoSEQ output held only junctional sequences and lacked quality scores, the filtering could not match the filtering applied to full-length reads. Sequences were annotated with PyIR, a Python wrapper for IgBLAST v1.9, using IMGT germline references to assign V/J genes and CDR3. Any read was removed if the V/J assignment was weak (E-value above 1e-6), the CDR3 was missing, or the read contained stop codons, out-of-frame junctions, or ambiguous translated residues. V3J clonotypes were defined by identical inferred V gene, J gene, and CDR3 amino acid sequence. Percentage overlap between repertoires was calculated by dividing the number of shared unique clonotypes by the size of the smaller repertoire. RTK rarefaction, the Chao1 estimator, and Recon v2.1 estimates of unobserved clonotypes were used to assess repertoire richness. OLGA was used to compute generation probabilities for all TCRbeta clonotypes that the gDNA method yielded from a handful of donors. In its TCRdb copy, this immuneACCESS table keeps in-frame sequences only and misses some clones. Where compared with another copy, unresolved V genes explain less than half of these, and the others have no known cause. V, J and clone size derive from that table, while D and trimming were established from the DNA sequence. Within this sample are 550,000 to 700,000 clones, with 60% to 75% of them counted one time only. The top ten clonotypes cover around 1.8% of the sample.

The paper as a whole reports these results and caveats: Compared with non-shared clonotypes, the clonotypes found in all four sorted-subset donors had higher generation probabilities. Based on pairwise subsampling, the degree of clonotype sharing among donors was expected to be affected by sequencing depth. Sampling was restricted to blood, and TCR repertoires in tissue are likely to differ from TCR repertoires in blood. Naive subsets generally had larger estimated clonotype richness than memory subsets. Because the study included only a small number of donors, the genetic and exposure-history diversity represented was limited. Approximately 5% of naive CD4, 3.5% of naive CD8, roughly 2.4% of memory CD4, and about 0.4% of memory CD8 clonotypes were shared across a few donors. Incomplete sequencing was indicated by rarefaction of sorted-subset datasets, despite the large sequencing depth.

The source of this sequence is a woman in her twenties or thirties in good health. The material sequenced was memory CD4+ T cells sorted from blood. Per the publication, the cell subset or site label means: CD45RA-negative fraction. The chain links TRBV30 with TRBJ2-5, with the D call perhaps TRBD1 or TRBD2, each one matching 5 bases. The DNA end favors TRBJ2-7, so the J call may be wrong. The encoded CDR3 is CAWRGPSLYEQYF. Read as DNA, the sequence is TGTGCCTGGAGGGGGCCTAGCTTATACGAGCAGTACTTC.